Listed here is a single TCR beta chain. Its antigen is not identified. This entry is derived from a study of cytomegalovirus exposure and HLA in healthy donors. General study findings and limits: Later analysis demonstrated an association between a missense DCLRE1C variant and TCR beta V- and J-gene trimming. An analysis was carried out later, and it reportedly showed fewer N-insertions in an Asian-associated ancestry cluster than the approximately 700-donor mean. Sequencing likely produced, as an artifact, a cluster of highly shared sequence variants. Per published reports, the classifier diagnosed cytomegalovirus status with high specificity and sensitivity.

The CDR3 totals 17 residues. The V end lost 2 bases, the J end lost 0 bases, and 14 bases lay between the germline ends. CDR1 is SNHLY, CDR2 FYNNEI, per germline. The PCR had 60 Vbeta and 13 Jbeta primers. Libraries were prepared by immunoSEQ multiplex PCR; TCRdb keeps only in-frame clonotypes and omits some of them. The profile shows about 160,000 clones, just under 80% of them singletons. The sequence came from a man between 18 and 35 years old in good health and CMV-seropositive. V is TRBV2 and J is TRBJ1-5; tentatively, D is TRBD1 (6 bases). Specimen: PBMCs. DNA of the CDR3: TGTGCCAGCAGTGAATCCCGGGGGGCTTATAGCAATCAGCCCCAGCATTTT. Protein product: CASSESRGAYSNQPQHF.